The present entry profiles one TCR beta chain with its context. The sample is drawn from a study of regulatory and conventional T cells in RAG deficiency. Regulatory T cells were sorted from blood as CD4+ CD25-high CD127-low cells. The method was immunoSEQ multiplex PCR; TCRdb's version includes in-frame clones alone and lacks a portion of them. The sample consists of 8,000 to 10,000 clones, 89% of them appearing once. V was cut by 6 bases and J by 1 base, with 12 bases left in between. The V gene's germline CDR1 is KGHSH and CDR2 LQKENI. This CDR3 is built from 14 residues. A further study also used this sample, focusing on regulatory T cells. That work states: Amplification used 52 TRBV primers and 13 TRBJ primers.

The source is a human donor in good health. This chain connects TRBV18 to TRBJ1-1, with a tentative D call TRBD1 (5 bases). The source material was Tregs sorted from blood. CDR3 sequence reads: CASSQNQGNTEAFF. DNA of the CDR3: TGTGCCAGCTCCCAAAACCAGGGGAACACTGAAGCTTTCTTT. Full variable domain (remainder filled in from reference TRBV18 and TRBJ1-1): NAGVMQNPRHLVRRRGQEARLRCSPMKGHSHVYWYRQLPEEGLKFMVYLQKENIIDESGMPKERFSAEFPKEGPSILRIQQVVRGDSAAYFCASSQNQGNTEAFFGQGTRLTVV.